The sequence of this T cell receptor (beta chain) was determined in a study of cytomegalovirus exposure and HLA in healthy donors. For the study at large: Among 150 million to 200 million T cells, an earlier analysis found 120 million or so unique TCR beta sequences.

The PCR made use of 60 Vbeta and 13 Jbeta primers. This table comes from immunoSEQ multiplex PCR, and its TCRdb copy is limited to in-frame clones, with some not included. The data show about 220,000 clones, approximately 70% seen once. With 4 bases clipped from V and 2 bases from J, the junction kept 6 bases outside the gene matches. The CDR3 is 14 residues long. Germline V gene lookup returns CDR1 GTSNPN and CDR2 SVGIG (reference sequence). What was sequenced was PBMCs. This receptor was identified in a woman in her 30s in good health and CMV-seronegative. The chain joins TRBV30 to TRBJ2-7; 9 bases line up with TRBD2. Here the CDR3 reads CAWINSGGAYEQYF. CDR3 bases: TGTGCCTGGATAAATAGCGGGGGAGCCTACGAGCAGTACTTC.